This T cell receptor beta chain was obtained from a study of shared clonotypes between healthy human individuals. As for the study in general: Aged between 18 and 49, the donors were a couple of women and a few men. Study-wide results and limits: It was only blood that was sampled, and tissue repertoires likely differ.

Some 90 million PBMCs supplied genomic DNA for unsorted samples. This clone was recorded once. Its matching antigen is unknown. The CDR3 length is 18 residues. The authors' processing: ImmunoSEQ only sent back junction sequences with no quality scores, so filtering was done differently. Only in-frame clones appear in the TCRdb table, and some are missing; sequencing was by immunoSEQ multiplex PCR. The V and J calls and clone size come from that table; D and trimming were worked out from the DNA. The profile shows roughly 490,000 clones, less than 80% of them singletons. The TCR was taken from a woman aged 40-49 years in good health. Some clones in this sample may be carry-over from other donors' samples. J is TRBJ2-3 and V is TRBV1; the D call of TRBD2 is as the table states it, not checked on the DNA. TRBV1 is termed a pseudogene. Material: PBMCs. CDR3 region: CTSSQAYPGTTGTDTQYF. The CDR3 bases are TGCACCAGCAGCCAAGCCTACCCCGGGACTACCGGCACAGATACGCAGTATTTT.